The next 5 T cell receptor beta chains were all read from a single sample in a study of shared clonotypes between healthy human individuals (dated by TCRdb to the early 2020s). Library construction relied on the immunoSEQ multiplex PCR assay. Held by TCRdb, this immuneACCESS table contains in-frame sequences only and omits some clones. Under half of the omission traces to an unresolved V gene where checked; the cause of the rest is unknown. For this sample the table gives fewer than 1.4 million clones, of which about 84% were detected only once. The ten largest clones capture around 0.6% of the sample. The sequenced sample consisted of memory CD4+ T cells from PBMCs. What this sample's cell subset or site label stands for: CD45RA-negative fraction. The receptors stem from a man aged 18 to 29 in good health. Some clones in this sample may be carry-over from other donors' samples.

This clone was detected only once. V is TRBV11-1 and J is TRBJ2-1, with unresolved D. With 5 bases removed from V and 0 bases from J, the gap between germline ends came to 8 bases. The germline V gene has CDR1 SGHAT and CDR2 FQDESV (reference sequence). CDR3 size: 14 residues. For the CDR3, the DNA is TGTGCCAGCAGCGAAGGAGTCTCCTACAATGAGCAGTTCTTC. Encoded protein: CASSEGVSYNEQFF.

The rearrangement joins TRBV11-3 to TRBJ2-7; D gene ambiguous. This CDR3 has 12 residues. CDR1 SGHNT and CDR2 YENEEA come from the germline V gene. Trimming shortened V by 2 bases and J by 6 bases, and 8 bases separated the two germline ends. DNA of the CDR3: TGTGCCAGCAGCTTAAATAAGGGCGAGCAGTACTTC. It translates to CASSLNKGEQYF.

Details on this clone: Being one base from a much bigger clone, this may be a read error. J is TRBJ2-1 and V is TRBV5-1; 7 bases align to TRBD2. The ends lost 4 bases at V and 5 bases at J; junction bases unmatched: 0. This CDR3 spans 12 amino acids. Germline-derived CDR1 and CDR2 are SGHRS and YFSETQ. Here the CDR3 reads CASSLADNEQFF. Here the CDR3 DNA reads TGCGCCAGCAGCCTAGCGGACAATGAGCAGTTCTTC.

The chain employs TRBV10-1 and TRBJ2-1; D remains ambiguous. CDR1 and CDR2 (germline): WNHNN, SYGVQD (reference sequence). V was pared by 3 bases and J by 9 bases, with 12 bases between. This CDR3 comprises 13 residues. In DNA form, the CDR3 reads TGCGCCAGCAGTGAAAACGTAGGAGTTGAGCAGTTCTTC. It yields the protein CASSENVGVEQFF.

This clone was detected only a few times. This rearrangement joins TRBV5-1 to TRBJ2-2; no firm D call. The V gene lost 1 base and the J gene lost 0 bases, with 10 bases spanning the gap. The germline V gene encodes CDR1 SGHRS and CDR2 YFSETQ. The length of the CDR3 is 16 residues. The CDR3 bases are TGCGCCAGCAGCTTGTTTGGGATCGCGAACACCGGGGAGCTGTTTTTT. It is translated as CASSLFGIANTGELFF.